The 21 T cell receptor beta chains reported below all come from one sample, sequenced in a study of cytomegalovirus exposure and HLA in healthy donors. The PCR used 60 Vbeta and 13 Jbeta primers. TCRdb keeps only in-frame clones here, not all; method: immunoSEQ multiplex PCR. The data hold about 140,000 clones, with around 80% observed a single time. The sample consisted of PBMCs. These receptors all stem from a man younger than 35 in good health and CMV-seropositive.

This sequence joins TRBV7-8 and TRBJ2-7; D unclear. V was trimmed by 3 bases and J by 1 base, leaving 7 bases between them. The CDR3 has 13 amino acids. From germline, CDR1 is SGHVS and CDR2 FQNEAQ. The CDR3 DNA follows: TGTGCCAGCAGCTTGGGCCTTTCCTACGAGCAGTACTTC. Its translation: CASSLGLSYEQYF.

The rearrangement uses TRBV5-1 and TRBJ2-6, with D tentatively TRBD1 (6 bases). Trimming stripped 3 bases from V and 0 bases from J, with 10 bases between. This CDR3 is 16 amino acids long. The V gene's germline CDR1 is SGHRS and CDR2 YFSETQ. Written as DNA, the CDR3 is TGCGCCAGCAGCTCCCCACAGGGCTCTGGGGCCAACGTCCTGACTTTC. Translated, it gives CASSSPQGSGANVLTF. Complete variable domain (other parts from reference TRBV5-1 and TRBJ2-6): KAGVTQTPRYLIKTRGQQVTLSCSPISGHRSVSWYQQTPGQGLQFLFEYFSETQRNKGNFPGRFSGRQFSNSRSEMNVSTLELGDSALYLCASSSPQGSGANVLTFGAGSRLTVL.

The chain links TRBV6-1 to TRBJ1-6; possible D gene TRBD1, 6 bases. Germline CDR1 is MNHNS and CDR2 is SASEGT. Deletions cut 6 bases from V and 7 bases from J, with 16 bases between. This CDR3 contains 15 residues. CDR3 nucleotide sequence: TGTGCCAGCAGGGGGGCCGGGGGGTACAATTCACCCCTCCACTTT. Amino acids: CASRGAGGYNSPLHF.

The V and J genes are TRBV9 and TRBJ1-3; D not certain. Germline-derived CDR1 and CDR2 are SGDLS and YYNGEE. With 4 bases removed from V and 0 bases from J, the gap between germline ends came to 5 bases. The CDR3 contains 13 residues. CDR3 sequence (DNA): TGTGCCAGCAGCCATAGCTCTGGAAACACCATATATTTT. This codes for CASSHSSGNTIYF.

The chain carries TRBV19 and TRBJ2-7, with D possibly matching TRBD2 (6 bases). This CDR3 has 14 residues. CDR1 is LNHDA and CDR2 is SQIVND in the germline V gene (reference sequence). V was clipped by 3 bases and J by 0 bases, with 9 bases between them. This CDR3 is CASSIAGLSYEQYF. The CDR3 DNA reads TGTGCCAGTAGTATCGCGGGACTCTCCTACGAGCAGTACTTC.

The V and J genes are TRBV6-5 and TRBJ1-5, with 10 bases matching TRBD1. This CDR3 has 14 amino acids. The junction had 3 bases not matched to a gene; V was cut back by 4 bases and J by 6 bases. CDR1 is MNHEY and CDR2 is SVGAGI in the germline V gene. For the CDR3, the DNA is TGTGCCAGCAGTTCGGGACAGGGGAGTCAGCCCCAGCATTTT. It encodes CASSSGQGSQPQHF.

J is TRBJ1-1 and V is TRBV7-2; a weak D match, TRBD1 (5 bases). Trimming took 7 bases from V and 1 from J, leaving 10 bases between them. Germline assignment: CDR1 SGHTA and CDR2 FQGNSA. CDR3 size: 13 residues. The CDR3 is CASNRTPNTEAFF. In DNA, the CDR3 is TGTGCCAGCAACAGGACACCGAACACTGAAGCTTTCTTT.

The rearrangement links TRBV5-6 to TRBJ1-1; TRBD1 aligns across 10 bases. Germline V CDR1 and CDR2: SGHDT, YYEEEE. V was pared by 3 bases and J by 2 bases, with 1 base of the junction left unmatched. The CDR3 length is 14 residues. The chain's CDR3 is CASSWDRGNTEAFF. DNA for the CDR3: TGTGCCAGCAGCTGGGACAGGGGTAACACTGAAGCTTTCTTT.

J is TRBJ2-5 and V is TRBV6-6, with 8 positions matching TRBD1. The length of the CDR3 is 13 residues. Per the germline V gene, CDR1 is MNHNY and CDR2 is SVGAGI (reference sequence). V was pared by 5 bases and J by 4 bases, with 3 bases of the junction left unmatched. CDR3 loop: CASSLDRGETQYF. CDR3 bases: TGTGCCAGCAGTCTCGACAGGGGAGAGACCCAGTACTTC.

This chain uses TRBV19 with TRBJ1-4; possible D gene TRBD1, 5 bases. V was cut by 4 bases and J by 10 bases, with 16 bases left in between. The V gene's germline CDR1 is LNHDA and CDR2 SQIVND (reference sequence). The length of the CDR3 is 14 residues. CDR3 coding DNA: TGTGCCAGTAGTAAGGCACAGGCGGTTGGAAAACTGTTTTTT. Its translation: CASSKAQAVGKLFF.

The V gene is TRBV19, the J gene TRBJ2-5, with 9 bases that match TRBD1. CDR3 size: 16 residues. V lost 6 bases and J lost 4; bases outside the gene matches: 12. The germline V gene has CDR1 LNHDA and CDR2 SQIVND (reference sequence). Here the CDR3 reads CASRTSTGTGRETQYF. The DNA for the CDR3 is TGTGCCAGTAGGACCTCTACCGGGACAGGGAGAGAGACCCAGTACTTC.

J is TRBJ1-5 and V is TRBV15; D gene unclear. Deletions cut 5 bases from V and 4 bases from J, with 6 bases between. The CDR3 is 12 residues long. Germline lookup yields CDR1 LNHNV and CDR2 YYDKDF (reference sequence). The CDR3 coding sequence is TGTGCCACCAGCGGCCTTAATCAGCCCCAGCATTTT. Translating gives CATSGLNQPQHF.

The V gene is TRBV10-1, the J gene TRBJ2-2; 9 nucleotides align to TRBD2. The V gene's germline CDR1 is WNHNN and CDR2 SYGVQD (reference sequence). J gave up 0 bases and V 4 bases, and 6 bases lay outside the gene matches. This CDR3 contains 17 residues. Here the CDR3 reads CASSGPLAGANTGELFF. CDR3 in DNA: TGCGCCAGCAGTGGGCCCTTAGCGGGAGCGAACACCGGGGAGCTGTTTTTT.

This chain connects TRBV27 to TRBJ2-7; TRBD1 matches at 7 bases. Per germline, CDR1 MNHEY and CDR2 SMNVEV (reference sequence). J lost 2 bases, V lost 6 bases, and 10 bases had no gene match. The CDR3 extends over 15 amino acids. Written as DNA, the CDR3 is TGTGCCAGCAGAAAGACAGGGTTATACCCCTACGAGCAGTACTTC. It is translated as CASRKTGLYPYEQYF.

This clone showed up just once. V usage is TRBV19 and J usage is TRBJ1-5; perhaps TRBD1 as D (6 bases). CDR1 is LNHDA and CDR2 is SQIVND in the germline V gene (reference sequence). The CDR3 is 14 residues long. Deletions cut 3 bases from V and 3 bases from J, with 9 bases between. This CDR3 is CASSIRQANQPQHF. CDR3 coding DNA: TGTGCCAGTAGTATCCGACAGGCCAATCAGCCCCAGCATTTT.

CDR3 nucleotides: TGTGCCAGCAGTTTCGCGGGAGTAAATGAGCAGTTCTTC. Its translation is CASSFAGVNEQFF. This chain connects TRBV27 to TRBJ2-1, with 7 bases identical to TRBD2. V trimming: 3 bases; J trimming: 7 bases; junction bases outside the gene matches: 3. Germline lookup yields CDR1 MNHEY and CDR2 SMNVEV (reference sequence). The CDR3 extends over 13 amino acids.

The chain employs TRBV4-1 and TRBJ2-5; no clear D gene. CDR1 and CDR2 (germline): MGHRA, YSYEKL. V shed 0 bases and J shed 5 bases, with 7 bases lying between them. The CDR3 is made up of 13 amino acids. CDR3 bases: TGCGCCAGCAGCCAAGATCAGTACGAGACCCAGTACTTC. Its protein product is CASSQDQYETQYF.

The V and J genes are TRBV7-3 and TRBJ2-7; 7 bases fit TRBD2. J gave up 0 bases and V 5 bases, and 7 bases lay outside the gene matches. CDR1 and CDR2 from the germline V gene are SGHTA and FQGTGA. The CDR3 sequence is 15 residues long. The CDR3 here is CASSPGGPSSYEQYF. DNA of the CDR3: TGTGCCAGCAGCCCGGGGGGTCCGAGCTCCTACGAGCAGTACTTC.

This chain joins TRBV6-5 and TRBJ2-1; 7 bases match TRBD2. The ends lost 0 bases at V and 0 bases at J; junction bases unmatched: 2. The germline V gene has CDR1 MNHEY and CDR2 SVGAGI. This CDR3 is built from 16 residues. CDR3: CASSYSGGGSYNEQFF. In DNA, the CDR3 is TGTGCCAGCAGTTACTCCGGCGGGGGCTCCTACAATGAGCAGTTCTTC.

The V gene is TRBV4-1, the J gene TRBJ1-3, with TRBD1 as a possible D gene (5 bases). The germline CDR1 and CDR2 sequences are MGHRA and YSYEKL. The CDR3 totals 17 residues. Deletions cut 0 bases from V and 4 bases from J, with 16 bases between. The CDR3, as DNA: TGCGCCAGCAGCCAAGATATAGGAGTAGGGGCGGGAAACACCATATATTTT. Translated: CASSQDIGVGAGNTIYF.

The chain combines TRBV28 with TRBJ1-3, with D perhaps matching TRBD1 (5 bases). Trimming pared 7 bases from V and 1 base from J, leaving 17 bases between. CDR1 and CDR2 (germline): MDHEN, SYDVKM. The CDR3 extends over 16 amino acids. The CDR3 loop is CASIVSGARSGNTIYF. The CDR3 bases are TGTGCCAGCATCGTATCTGGGGCCCGGTCTGGAAACACCATATATTTT.